Given below is one TCR beta chain in context. The antigen remains undetermined. This sample was included in a study of glioma-infiltrating T cells after dendritic cell vaccination. General study results and limits: Patients with more pretreatment TILs had longer time to progression and survival.

V gave up 9 bases and J gave up 2 bases, with 16 bases separating them. The length of the CDR3 is 14 residues. Germline CDR1 MNHNS, CDR2 SASEGT. Libraries were prepared by immunoSEQ multiplex PCR; TCRdb keeps only in-frame clonotypes and omits some of them. There are tens of thousands of clones in the sample; 85% to 95% occur only once, and under 2.5% lies in the top ten. This rearrangement joins TRBV6-1 to TRBJ2-5; D might be TRBD1 (5 bases). The clonotype was recovered from a human donor with glioblastoma. Source: blood, taken before dendritic cell vaccination. CDR3 protein: CASSTVLVQETQYF. CDR3 bases: TGTGCCAGTTCGACAGTCCTCGTTCAAGAGACCCAGTACTTC.